The T cell receptor beta chain described here comes from a study of early T cells in non-severe SARS-CoV-2 infection. Broader study findings: VDJdb-based annotation leaned toward anti-spike CD8 responses and missed private and CD4 specificities.

Looked up from germline, CDR1 is KGHSH and CDR2 is LQKENI. The length of the CDR3 is 15 residues. V was clipped by 5 bases and J by 0 bases; unmatched bases: 4. This clonotype was found a few times. The antigen is undetermined. TCRdb re-analysed the 5' RACE reads in MiXCR, keeping a single row per CDR3 protein. This sample has around 35,000 distinct CDR3 sequences, with 5.5% to 7.5% found just once. The sequence was collected from an adult who was a healthcare worker with PCR-confirmed SARS-CoV-2 infection or an uninfected control (not recorded which). The chain joins TRBV18 to TRBJ2-5, with TRBD2 identical over 9 bases. Material for sequencing was whole blood. The CDR3 coding sequence is TGTGCCAGCTCAGTGCTAGCGGGGAACCAAGAGACCCAGTACTTC. Its protein is CASSVLAGNQETQYF.